The rows below give T cell receptor beta chains drawn from one sample of a study of T cells in localized non-small cell lung cancer. Generated by immunoSEQ multiplex PCR, the TCRdb table keeps only in-frame clones and is missing some. The data show around 26,000 clones, approximately 89% seen once. The specimen comprised peripheral blood mononuclear cells, sampled before any cancer treatment. Receptors originate from a woman aged 40 to 75 with stage III lung adenocarcinoma. Both conserved end residues are part of each CDR3. Each record gives: J gene, V gene, CDR3 length, clone size, D gene, CDR3 protein, CDR3 DNA. D genes are given only for firm matches. Where a row states a size, it is once, few, many or the class of an expanded clone; other rows omit it.

TRBJ2-1	TRBV7-8	12	-	-	CASSLDLLKQFF	TGTGCCAGCAGCTTAGATCTCCTCAAGCAGTTCTTC
TRBJ2-4	TRBV20-1	11	-	-	CSWEWGNIQYF	TGCAGTTGGGAATGGGGAAACATTCAGTACTTC
TRBJ1-1	TRBV19	15	-	TRBD1	CASSTVGQVLSEAFF	TGTGCCAGTAGTACCGTCGGACAGGTCCTCTCTGAAGCTTTCTTT
TRBJ1-1	TRBV6-1	15	-	TRBD1	CASRDRDRVNTEAFF	TGTGCCAGCAGAGACCGGGACAGGGTGAACACTGAAGCTTTCTTT
TRBJ1-2	TRBV19	13	-	-	CASTPLVGDGYTF	TGTGCCAGTACCCCCCTGGTTGGGGATGGCTACACCTTC
TRBJ2-4	TRBV6-5	15	-	-	CASSRRGGAKNIQYF	TGTGCCAGCAGCCGCAGGGGGGGAGCCAAAAACATTCAGTACTTC
TRBJ2-7	TRBV5-8	14	-	-	CASSMLRPGYEQYF	TGTGCCAGCAGCATGCTCAGACCTGGCTACGAGCAGTACTTC
TRBJ2-6	TRBV7-6	17	-	TRBD1	CASSRQGDISGANVLTF	TGTGCCAGCAGCCGACAGGGCGACATCTCTGGGGCCAACGTCCTGACTTTC
TRBJ2-3	TRBV7-2	13	-	-	CASSLVSADTQYF	TGTGCCAGCAGCTTAGTAAGTGCAGATACGCAGTATTTT
TRBJ2-7	TRBV10-3	13	-	-	CAIKAEPVYEQYF	TGTGCCATCAAGGCGGAACCGGTCTACGAGCAGTACTTC
TRBJ2-3	TRBV6-5	13	-	TRBD2	CASSYPGLAAQYF	TGTGCCAGCAGTTACCCAGGACTAGCGGCGCAGTATTTT
TRBJ1-1	TRBV5-5	16	-	-	CASSLGPGMGNTEAFF	TGTGCCAGCAGCTTGGGGCCGGGGATGGGGAACACTGAAGCTTTCTTT
TRBJ2-7	TRBV7-8	14	-	TRBD2	CASSSLAGTYEQYF	TGTGCCAGCAGCTCACTAGCGGGGACCTACGAGCAGTACTTC
TRBJ1-1	TRBV7-9	13	-	TRBD1	CASSETGGTEAFF	TGTGCCAGCAGCGAGACAGGGGGCACTGAAGCTTTCTTT
TRBJ2-1	TRBV6-4	13	-	TRBD2	CASSDGTSNEQFF	TGTGCCAGCAGTGACGGGACTAGCAATGAGCAGTTCTTC
TRBJ1-1	TRBV5-1	14	-	-	CASSLGAGYTEAFF	TGCGCCAGCAGCTTGGGGGCAGGCTACACTGAAGCTTTCTTT
TRBJ1-3	TRBV7-9	17	few	-	CASSYSGTGGSGNTIYF	TGTGCCAGCAGCTACTCCGGGACGGGGGGCTCTGGAAACACCATATATTTT
TRBJ1-4	TRBV7-9	16	-	TRBD1	CASSRGSQGANEKLFF	TGTGCCAGCAGCCGGGGGTCTCAGGGGGCCAATGAAAAACTGTTTTTT
TRBJ2-2	TRBV5-1	14	-	TRBD2	CASSGGGFTGELFF	TGCGCCAGCAGCGGCGGGGGGTTCACCGGGGAGCTGTTTTTT
TRBJ2-6	TRBV7-3	15	-	-	CASSFGGSGANVLTF	TGTGCCAGCAGCTTCGGAGGTTCGGGGGCCAACGTCCTGACTTTC
TRBJ2-2	TRBV7-2	15	-	-	CASSLASLPPGELFF	TGTGCCAGCAGCTTAGCGTCCCTCCCCCCCGGGGAGCTGTTTTTT
TRBJ2-7	TRBV9	13	-	-	CASSVDVGNEQYF	TGTGCCAGCAGCGTAGACGTAGGGAACGAGCAGTACTTC
TRBJ2-7	TRBV6-6	16	medium-sized	-	CASSYAGREVLDEQYF	TGTGCCAGCAGTTACGCCGGCAGGGAGGTCCTGGACGAGCAGTACTTC
TRBJ2-1	TRBV10-2	15	-	TRBD2	CASRQTSGGYNEQFF	TGCGCCAGCAGACAGACTAGCGGGGGCTACAATGAGCAGTTCTTC
TRBJ2-3	TRBV7-2	16	-	-	CASSLGIRVRTDTQYF	TGTGCCAGCAGCTTAGGGATTCGTGTCCGCACAGATACGCAGTATTTT
TRBJ2-3	TRBV5-5	13	-	-	CASSFSVLDTQYF	TGTGCCAGCAGCTTCAGCGTTCTAGATACGCAGTATTTT
TRBJ1-1	TRBV5-6	13	-	-	CASSLNGGTEAFF	TGTGCCAGCAGCCTCAACGGGGGCACTGAAGCTTTCTTT